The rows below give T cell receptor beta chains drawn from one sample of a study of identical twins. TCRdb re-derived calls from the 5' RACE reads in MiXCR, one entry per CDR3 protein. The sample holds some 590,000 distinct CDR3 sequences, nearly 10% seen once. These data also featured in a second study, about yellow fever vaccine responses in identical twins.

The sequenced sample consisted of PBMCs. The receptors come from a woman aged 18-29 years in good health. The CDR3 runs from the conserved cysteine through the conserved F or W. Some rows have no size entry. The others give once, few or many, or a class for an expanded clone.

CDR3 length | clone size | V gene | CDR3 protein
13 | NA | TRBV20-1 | CSAPIGGKDTQYF
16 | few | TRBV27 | CASSLSRGRIGDEQFF
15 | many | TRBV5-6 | CASSLASGRFDEQYF
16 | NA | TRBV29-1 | CSVEDLVRGVLYTQYF
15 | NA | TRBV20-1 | CSARDHRQGLQTQYF
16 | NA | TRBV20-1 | CSARDLISGNSYEQYF
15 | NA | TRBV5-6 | CASSGLAVSYNEQFF
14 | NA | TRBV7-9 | CASSTGQGGDTQYF
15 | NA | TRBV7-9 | CASSHEGAPTGELFF
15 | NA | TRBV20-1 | CSARDGGRQGNIQYF
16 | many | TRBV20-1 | CSARPPTSGGKETQYF
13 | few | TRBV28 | CASGPRATDTQYF
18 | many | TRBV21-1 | CASSLRPGLADYQETQYF
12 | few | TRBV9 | CASSVHNNEQFF
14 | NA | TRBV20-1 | CSALWTGGRNEQYF
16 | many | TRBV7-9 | CASSSTSGGLTDTQYF
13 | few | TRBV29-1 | CSVPGQGASEQYF
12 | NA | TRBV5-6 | CAMSPGGRTQYF
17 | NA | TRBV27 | CASQPGTSGTSSYEQYF
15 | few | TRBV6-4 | CASSDLAGGTDTQYF
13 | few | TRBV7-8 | CASSSSVNQPQHF
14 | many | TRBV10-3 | CAIWVGQGGETQYF
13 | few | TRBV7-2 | CASSPIGRAEQFF
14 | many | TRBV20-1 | CSALRGSSYNEQFF
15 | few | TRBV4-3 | CASSLPGTSGYEQYF
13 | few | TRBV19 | CASSSRLAYEQYF
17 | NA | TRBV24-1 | CATSGVRREGLYNEQFF